This is a list of T cell receptor beta chains from one sample in a study of T cells in Graves' hyperthyroidism and ophthalmopathy. TCRdb reanalysed the multiplex PCR reads using MiXCR and keeps one entry per CDR3 protein. The sample consists of about 290,000 distinct CDR3 sequences, 15% to 20% of them appearing once. The sample consisted of blood. These receptors all stem from a man aged 50 to 60 with Graves' ophthalmopathy. Both conserved end residues are part of each CDR3. Fields, in order: V gene, clone size, D gene, J gene, CDR3 protein, CDR3 DNA. A D gene is named only where the DNA matches it firmly. Only some rows state a clone size, as once, few, many or a class for expanded clones.

TRBV20-1	few	NA	TRBJ2-5	CSASPTGRRETQYF	TGCAGTGCTTCCCCGACAGGTCGGAGAGAGACCCAGTACTTC
TRBV27	NA	NA	TRBJ2-3	CASISSNTQYF	TGTGCCAGCATCTCCTCTAATACGCAGTATTTT
TRBV7-9	few	TRBD2	TRBJ2-1	CASSFSGRAYEQFF	TGTGCCAGCAGCTTTAGCGGGAGGGCGTATGAGCAGTTCTTC
TRBV2	many	TRBD2	TRBJ2-3	CASKQGLGTDTQYF	TGTGCCAGCAAGCAGGGACTAGGCACAGATACGCAGTATTTT
TRBV12-3/TRBV12-4	few	NA	TRBJ2-2	CASSAGVELFF	TGTGCCAGTTCTGCGGGTGTGGAGCTGTTTTTT
TRBV14	few	TRBD2	TRBJ2-3	CASSHSGRRRGDTQYF	TGTGCCAGCAGCCATAGCGGGAGAAGAAGAGGAGATACGCAGTATTTT
TRBV29-1	few	NA	TRBJ2-1	CSVELGWENEQFF	TGCAGCGTTGAATTGGGATGGGAGAATGAGCAGTTCTTC
TRBV19	NA	TRBD1	TRBJ1-2	CASSRQGQSYGYTF	TGTGCCAGTAGCCGACAGGGACAGAGCTATGGCTACACCTTC
TRBV15	NA	NA	TRBJ1-2	CATSSYLEGLNVYYGYTF	TGTGCCACCAGCAGTTATTTAGAGGGTTTAAACGTGTACTATGGCTACACCTTC
TRBV20-1	many	NA	TRBJ2-7	CTAEPGTYEQYF	TGCACCGCAGAGCCGGGAACCTACGAGCAGTACTTC
TRBV2	many	NA	TRBJ2-7	CASSRGGISYEQYF	TGTGCCAGCAGTAGGGGGGGAATCTCCTACGAGCAGTACTTC
TRBV19	NA	TRBD2	TRBJ2-7	CASSIKTSGSYEQYF	TGTGCCAGTAGTATAAAGACTAGCGGGAGTTACGAGCAGTACTTC
TRBV7-9	many	NA	TRBJ1-4	CASSLGLGGKLFF	TGTGCCAGCAGCTTAGGTCTCGGAGGAAAACTGTTTTTT
TRBV9	few	NA	TRBJ2-1	CASSSGPFNEQFF	TGTGCCAGCAGCTCGGGACCCTTCAATGAGCAGTTCTTC
TRBV12-3/TRBV12-4	many	NA	TRBJ1-5	CASRIGNQPQHF	TGTGCCAGCAGGATCGGGAATCAGCCCCAGCATTTT
TRBV30	many	TRBD2	TRBJ2-7	CAWRISGTTYEQYF	TGTGCCTGGCGGATTAGCGGGACCACGTACGAGCAGTACTTC
TRBV2	NA	NA	TRBJ2-1	CASRQGSYNEQFF	TGTGCCAGCAGACAGGGATCCTACAATGAGCAGTTCTTC
TRBV9	few	NA	TRBJ2-1	CASSVFNSGAYNEQFF	TGTGCCAGCAGCGTCTTCAACTCGGGGGCATACAATGAGCAGTTCTTC
TRBV27	many	NA	TRBJ2-5	CASRNGGTLLSETQYF	TGTGCCAGCAGAAACGGTGGGACTCTTTTAAGCGAGACCCAGTACTTC
TRBV15	NA	NA	TRBJ2-1	CATSREDSGYEQFF	TGTGCCACCAGCAGGGAGGACAGTGGGTATGAGCAGTTCTTC
TRBV5-1	NA	NA	TRBJ1-2	CASSGEGHYGYTF	TGCGCCAGCAGTGGAGAGGGACACTATGGCTACACCTTC
TRBV20-1	few	TRBD1	TRBJ1-3	CSATQGGSGNTIYF	TGCAGTGCTACCCAGGGGGGATCTGGAAACACCATATATTTT
TRBV10-3	NA	TRBD2	TRBJ2-1	CAIKQGLAGPNEQFF	TGTGCCATCAAACAGGGACTAGCGGGACCCAATGAGCAGTTCTTC
TRBV2	few	NA	TRBJ1-5	CASTLTVDQPQHF	TGTGCCAGCACCCTGACCGTTGATCAGCCCCAGCATTTT
TRBV13	NA	TRBD1	TRBJ2-7	CASSSSGTGRQYF	TGTGCCAGCAGCTCCTCCGGGACAGGGAGGCAGTACTTC
TRBV12-3/TRBV12-4	few	TRBD2	TRBJ2-7	CASTKGGVAGSYEQYF	TGTGCCAGCACCAAAGGGGGAGTAGCGGGATCCTACGAGCAGTACTTC
TRBV30	many	TRBD1	TRBJ2-3	CACRVWDRGTDTQYF	TGTGCCTGTAGGGTATGGGACAGGGGCACAGATACGCAGTATTTT
TRBV3-1	many	NA	TRBJ1-1	CASSQALSSRTRVNTEAFF	TGTGCCAGCAGCCAAGCTCTAAGCTCTCGGACGCGGGTTAACACTGAAGCTTTCTTT
TRBV28	NA	NA	TRBJ1-6	CASSLVEPPLHF	TGTGCCAGCAGTTTAGTTGAACCACCCCTCCACTTT
TRBV30	many	TRBD1	TRBJ1-1	CAGNRGLNTEAFF	TGTGCCGGGAACAGGGGATTGAACACTGAAGCTTTCTTT
TRBV12-3/TRBV12-4	few	NA	TRBJ2-7	CASSFWGYEQYF	TGTGCCAGCAGTTTTTGGGGATACGAGCAGTACTTC
TRBV5-1	few	NA	TRBJ2-2	CASSPGGPDTGELFF	TGCGCCAGCAGCCCCGGCGGGCCAGACACCGGGGAGCTGTTTTTT
TRBV5-1	NA	NA	TRBJ2-5	CASSLGVTGLKETQYF	TGCGCCAGCAGCTTGGGAGTGACCGGATTAAAAGAGACCCAGTACTTC
TRBV12-3/TRBV12-4	few	NA	TRBJ2-3	CASSRGDTTSTDTQYF	TGTGCCAGCAGCCGCGGGGACACCACTAGCACAGATACGCAGTATTTT
TRBV3-1	many	NA	TRBJ1-5	CASSQGVNQPQHF	TGTGCCAGCAGCCAGGGGGTGAATCAGCCCCAGCATTTT
TRBV20-1	few	NA	TRBJ2-5	CSARGRETQYF	TGCAGTGCTAGAGGCCGGGAGACCCAGTACTTC
TRBV20-1	NA	TRBD2	TRBJ2-2	CSARNPSGSGGELFF	TGCAGTGCTAGAAACCCTAGCGGGAGTGGCGGGGAGCTGTTTTTT
TRBV6-1	few	NA	TRBJ1-2	CASSPGRYGYTF	TGTGCCAGCAGTCCCGGGCGCTATGGCTACACCTTC
TRBV4-1	few	NA	TRBJ2-7	CASSQDPGVEQYF	TGCGCCAGCAGCCAAGATCCAGGGGTCGAGCAGTACTTC
TRBV7-2	NA	TRBD1	TRBJ1-1	CASSPQQGSWTEAFF	TGTGCCAGCAGCCCACAACAGGGGTCGTGGACTGAAGCTTTCTTT
TRBV5-1	NA	NA	TRBJ2-6	CASRTIGAGANVLTF	TGCGCCTCTCGGACGATTGGGGCTGGGGCCAACGTCCTGACTTTC
TRBV19	NA	NA	TRBJ2-1	CASSIDRSSYNEQFF	TGTGCCAGTAGTATAGATAGGAGCTCCTACAATGAGCAGTTCTTC
TRBV7-9	many	NA	TRBJ2-1	CASSSEGPGGKFF	TGTGCCAGCAGCTCCGAGGGACCCGGAGGGAAGTTCTTC
TRBV5-1	NA	TRBD1	TRBJ1-4	CASSLGQGHEKLFF	TGCGCCAGCAGCTTAGGACAGGGTCATGAAAAACTGTTTTTT
TRBV28	many	TRBD1	TRBJ1-5	CASSSSDRGANQPQHF	TGTGCCAGCAGTTCCTCCGACAGGGGAGCCAATCAGCCCCAGCATTTT
TRBV6-1	NA	NA	TRBJ2-7	CASAIYEQYF	TGTGCCAGCGCGATTTACGAGCAGTACTTC
TRBV11-2	NA	TRBD2	TRBJ2-1	CASSPNLAGGRSSYNEQFF	TGTGCCAGCAGCCCTAATCTAGCGGGAGGGCGGAGCTCCTACAATGAGCAGTTCTTC
TRBV9	NA	TRBD2	TRBJ2-5	CASSVSGRDQETQYF	TGTGCCAGCAGCGTGAGCGGGAGGGATCAAGAGACCCAGTACTTC
TRBV28	many	NA	TRBJ1-6	CASNPGQTHNSPLHF	TGTGCCAGCAATCCCGGACAGACCCATAATTCACCCCTCCACTTT
TRBV11-3	NA	TRBD1	TRBJ2-1	CASSSGQGGNEQFF	TGTGCCAGCAGCTCGGGACAGGGGGGAAATGAGCAGTTCTTC
TRBV11-2	many	TRBD1	TRBJ2-2	CASQWGDRVPTGELFF	TGTGCCAGCCAATGGGGTGACAGGGTCCCCACCGGGGAGCTGTTTTTT
TRBV24-1	many	TRBD2	TRBJ2-1	CATSASGRTSGNEQFF	TGTGCCACCAGTGCCAGTGGCAGGACTAGCGGGAATGAGCAGTTCTTC
TRBV7-8	NA	NA	TRBJ2-2	CASSFLDWTGELFF	TGTGCCAGCAGCTTCCTCGATTGGACCGGGGAGCTGTTTTTT
TRBV7-8	many	NA	TRBJ1-1	CASSLYGNTEAFF	TGTGCCAGCAGCTTATACGGGAACACTGAAGCTTTCTTT
TRBV12-3/TRBV12-4	few	NA	TRBJ1-1	CASSLTGKAFF	TGTGCCAGCAGTTTGACAGGAAAAGCTTTCTTT
TRBV19	few	TRBD1	TRBJ1-1	CASSIRQGGTEAFF	TGTGCCAGTAGTATTCGACAGGGGGGCACTGAAGCTTTCTTT
TRBV12-3/TRBV12-4	many	NA	TRBJ1-5	CASSLFGDQPQHF	TGTGCCAGCAGTTTATTCGGGGATCAGCCCCAGCATTTT
TRBV15	many	TRBD2	TRBJ2-1	CATSRETSGSEQFF	TGTGCCACCAGCAGGGAAACGAGCGGGAGTGAGCAGTTCTTC